This T cell receptor beta chain is from a study of T cell responses to AZD1222 COVID-19 vaccine. Study-level information: Analysis merged second doses at about 4 or about 12 weeks. Study-level points and caveats: Donors were mostly white British, more females; clonal diversity possibly underestimated.

This table comes from immunoSEQ multiplex PCR, and its TCRdb copy is limited to in-frame clones, with some not included. The table has approximately 130,000 clones, 80% to 95% seen once. Deletions cut 1 base from V and 1 base from J, with 10 bases between. The CDR3 contains 16 residues. CDR1 SEHNR and CDR2 FQNEAQ come from the germline V gene (reference sequence). Regarding this clone: Its cognate antigen is unknown.

This chain connects TRBV7-9 to TRBJ2-2; D not certain. The specimen was peripheral blood, collected on day 0 of AZD1222 vaccination. This TCR was recovered from an adult in good health. CDR3: CASSLGPAGNTGELFF. Written as DNA, the CDR3 is TGTGCCAGCAGCTTAGGTCCGGCAGGGAACACCGGGGAGCTGTTTTTT.